This record covers a single T cell receptor (beta chain). Libraries were prepared by immunoSEQ multiplex PCR; TCRdb keeps only in-frame clonotypes and omits some of them. This sample has approximately 200,000 clones; roughly 82% occur once, and the top ten carry approximately 5.4%. This CDR3 region has 22 residues. Trimming at V came to 2 bases and at J to 3 bases, leaving 28 bases not matched to a gene. Looked up from germline, CDR1 is LNHNV and CDR2 is YYDKDF (reference sequence). These data originate in a study of blood T cell repertoires in COVID-19. Study background: PBMCs, B-cell-depleted T cells, or T cells were the source of the cDNA or gDNA that made up the material.

The chain carries TRBV15 and TRBJ2-7; TRBD1 aligns across 7 bases. The TCR originated in a woman aged 25-40 years with acute or convalescent COVID-19. The specimen sequenced was peripheral blood. CDR3 in amino acids: CATSRSTDIGGPRRVRCYEQYF. DNA for the CDR3: TGTGCCACCAGCAGATCGACCGATATAGGGGGCCCACGTCGGGTTCGATGCTACGAGCAGTACTTC. The variable domain in full, completed from reference TRBV15 and TRBJ2-7, reads DAMVIQNPRYQVTQFGKPVTLSCSQTLNHNVMYWYQQKSSQAPKLLFHYYDKDFNNEADTPDNFQSRRPNTSFCFLDIRSPGLGDTAMYLCATSRSTDIGGPRRVRCYEQYFGPGTRLTVT.